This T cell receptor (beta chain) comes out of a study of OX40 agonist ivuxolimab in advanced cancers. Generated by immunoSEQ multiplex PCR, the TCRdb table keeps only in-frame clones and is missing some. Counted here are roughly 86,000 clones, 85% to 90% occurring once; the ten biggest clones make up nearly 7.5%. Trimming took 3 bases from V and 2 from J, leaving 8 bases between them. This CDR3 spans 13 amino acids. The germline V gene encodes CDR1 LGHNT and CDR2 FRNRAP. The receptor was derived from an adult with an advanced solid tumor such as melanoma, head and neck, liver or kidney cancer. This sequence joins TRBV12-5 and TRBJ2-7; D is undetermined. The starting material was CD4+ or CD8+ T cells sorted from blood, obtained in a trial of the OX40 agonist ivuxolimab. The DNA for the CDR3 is TGTGCTAGTGGTTTAGGGTCAGCCTACGAGCAGTACTTC. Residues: CASGLGSAYEQYF.